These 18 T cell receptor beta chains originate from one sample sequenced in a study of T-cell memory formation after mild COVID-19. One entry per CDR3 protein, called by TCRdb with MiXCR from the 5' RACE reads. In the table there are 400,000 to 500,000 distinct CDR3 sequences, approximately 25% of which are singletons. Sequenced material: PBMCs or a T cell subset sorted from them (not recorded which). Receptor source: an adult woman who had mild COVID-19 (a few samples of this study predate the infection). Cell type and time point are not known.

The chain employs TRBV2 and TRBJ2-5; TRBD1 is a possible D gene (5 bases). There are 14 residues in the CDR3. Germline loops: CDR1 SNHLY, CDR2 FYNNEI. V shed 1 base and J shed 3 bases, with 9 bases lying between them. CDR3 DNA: TGTGCCAGCAGTGAAGGGGGCACTGAAGAGACCCAGTACTTC. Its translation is CASSEGGTEETQYF.

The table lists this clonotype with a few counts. The CDR3, as DNA: TGTGCCAGCAGCTCTACCGGACACGAGAACACTGAAGCTTTCTTT. Translated, it gives CASSSTGHENTEAFF. The chain uses TRBV7-9 and TRBJ1-1; possible D gene TRBD1, 5 bases. The V and J ends lost 4 bases and 1 base respectively, with 13 bases between them. The germline V gene encodes CDR1 SEHNR and CDR2 FQNEAQ (reference sequence). The CDR3 spans 15 residues.

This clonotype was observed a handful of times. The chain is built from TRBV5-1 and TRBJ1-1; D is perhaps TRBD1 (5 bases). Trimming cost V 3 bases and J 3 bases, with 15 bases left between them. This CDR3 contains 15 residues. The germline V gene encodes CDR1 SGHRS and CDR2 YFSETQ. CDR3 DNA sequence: TGCGCCAGCAGCTCCCAGGGTCCTGAAGACACTGAAGCTTTCTTT. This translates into CASSSQGPEDTEAFF. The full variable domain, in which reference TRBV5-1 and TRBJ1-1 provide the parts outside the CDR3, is KAGVTQTPRYLIKTRGQQVTLSCSPISGHRSVSWYQQTPGQGLQFLFEYFSETQRNKGNFPGRFSGRQFSNSRSEMNVSTLELGDSALYLCASSSQGPEDTEAFFGQGTRLTVV.

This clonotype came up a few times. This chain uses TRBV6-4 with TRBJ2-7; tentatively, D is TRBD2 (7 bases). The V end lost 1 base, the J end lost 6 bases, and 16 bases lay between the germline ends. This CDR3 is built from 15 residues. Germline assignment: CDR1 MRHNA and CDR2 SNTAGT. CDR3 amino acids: CASSDYPRGASEQYF. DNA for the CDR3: TGTGCCAGCAGTGACTACCCCCGGGGGGCCAGCGAGCAGTACTTC.

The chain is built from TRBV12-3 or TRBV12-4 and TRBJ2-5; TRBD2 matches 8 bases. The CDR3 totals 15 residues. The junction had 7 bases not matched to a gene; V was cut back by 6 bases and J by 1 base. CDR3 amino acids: CASSRRGGPQETQYF. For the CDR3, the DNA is TGTGCCAGCAGCCGGCGCGGGGGGCCCCAAGAGACCCAGTACTTC.

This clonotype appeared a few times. CDR3 nucleotide sequence: TGTGCCAGCAGCTTAGGACCTTGGGAGACCCAGTACTTC. Translating gives CASSLGPWETQYF. V usage is TRBV7-9 and J usage is TRBJ2-5; D is ambiguous. The V gene lost 1 base and the J gene lost 5 bases, with 8 bases spanning the gap. The CDR3 loop spans 13 amino acids. Germline CDR1 SEHNR, CDR2 FQNEAQ (reference sequence).

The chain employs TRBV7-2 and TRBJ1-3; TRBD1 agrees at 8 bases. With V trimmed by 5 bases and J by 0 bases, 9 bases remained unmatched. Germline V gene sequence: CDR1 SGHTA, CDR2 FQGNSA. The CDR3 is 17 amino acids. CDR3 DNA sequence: TGTGCCAGCAGCCTATGGGGACAGGCCCACTCTGGAAACACCATATATTTT. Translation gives CASSLWGQAHSGNTIYF.

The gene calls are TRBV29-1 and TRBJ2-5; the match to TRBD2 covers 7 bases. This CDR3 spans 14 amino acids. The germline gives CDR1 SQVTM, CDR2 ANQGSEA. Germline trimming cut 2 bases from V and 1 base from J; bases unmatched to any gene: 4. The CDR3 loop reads CSVEIPSGQETQYF. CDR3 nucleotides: TGCAGCGTTGAAATCCCTAGCGGCCAAGAGACCCAGTACTTC.

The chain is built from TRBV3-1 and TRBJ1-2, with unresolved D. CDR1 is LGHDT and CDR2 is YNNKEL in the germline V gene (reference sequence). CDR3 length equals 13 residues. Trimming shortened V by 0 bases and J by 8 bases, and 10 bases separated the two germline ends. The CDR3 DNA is TGTGCCAGCAGCCAAGACCCTACGTGGGGCTACACCTTC. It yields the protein CASSQDPTWGYTF.

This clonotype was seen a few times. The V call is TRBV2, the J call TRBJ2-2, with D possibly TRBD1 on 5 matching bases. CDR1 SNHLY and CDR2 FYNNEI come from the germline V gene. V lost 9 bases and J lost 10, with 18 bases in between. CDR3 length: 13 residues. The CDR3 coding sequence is TGTGCCAGTAATAAAGGGGCCGCGTTGGAGCTGTTTTTT. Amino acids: CASNKGAALELFF.

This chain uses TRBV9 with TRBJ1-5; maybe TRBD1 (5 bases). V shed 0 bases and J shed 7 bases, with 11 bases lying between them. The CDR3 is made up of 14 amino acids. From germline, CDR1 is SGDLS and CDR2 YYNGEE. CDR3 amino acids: CASSVALGDQPQHF. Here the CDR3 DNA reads TGTGCCAGCAGCGTAGCTTTGGGGGACCAGCCCCAGCATTTT.

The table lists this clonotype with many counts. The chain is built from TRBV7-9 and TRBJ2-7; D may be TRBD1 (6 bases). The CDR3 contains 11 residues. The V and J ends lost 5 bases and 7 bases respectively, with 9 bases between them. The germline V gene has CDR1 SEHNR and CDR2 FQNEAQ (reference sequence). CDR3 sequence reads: CASSLGTEQYF. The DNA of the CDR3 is TGTGCCAGCAGCCTTGGGACAGAGCAGTACTTC.

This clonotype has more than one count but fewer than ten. The CDR3 sequence: CSARPRGQGPTGELFF. DNA for the CDR3: TGCAGTGCTAGACCTAGGGGACAGGGGCCCACCGGGGAGCTGTTTTTT. The rearrangement links TRBV20-1 to TRBJ2-2; 10 bases map to TRBD1. The length of the CDR3 is 16 residues. Germline V lookup: CDR1 DFQATT, CDR2 SNEGSKA (reference sequence). With 2 bases clipped from V and 4 bases from J, the junction kept 7 bases outside the gene matches.

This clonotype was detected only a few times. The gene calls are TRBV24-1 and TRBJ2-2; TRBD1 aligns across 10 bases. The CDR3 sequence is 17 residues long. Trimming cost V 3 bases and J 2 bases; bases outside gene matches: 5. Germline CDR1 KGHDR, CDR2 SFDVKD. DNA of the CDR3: TGTGCCACCAGTGATCCACAGACAGGGGGCAACACCGGGGAGCTGTTTTTT. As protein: CATSDPQTGGNTGELFF.

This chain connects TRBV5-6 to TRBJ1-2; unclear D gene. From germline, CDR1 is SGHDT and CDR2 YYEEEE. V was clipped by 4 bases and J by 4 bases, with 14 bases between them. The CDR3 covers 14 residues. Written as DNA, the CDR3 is TGTGCCAGCAGCCATTCTATCCCCCTCTATGGCTACACCTTC. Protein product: CASSHSIPLYGYTF. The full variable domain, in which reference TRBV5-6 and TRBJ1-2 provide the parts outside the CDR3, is DAGVTQSPTHLIKTRGQQVTLRCSPKSGHDTVSWYQQALGQGPQFIFQYYEEEERQRGNFPDRFSGHQFPNYSSELNVNALLLGDSALYLCASSHSIPLYGYTFGSGTRLTVV.

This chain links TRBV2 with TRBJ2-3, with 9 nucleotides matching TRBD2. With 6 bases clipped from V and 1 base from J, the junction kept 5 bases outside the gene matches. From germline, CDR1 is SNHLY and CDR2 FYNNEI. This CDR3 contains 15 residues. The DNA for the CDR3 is TGTGCCAGCAGGGATCAGCGGGGGGGCACAGATACGCAGTATTTT. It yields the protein CASRDQRGGTDTQYF. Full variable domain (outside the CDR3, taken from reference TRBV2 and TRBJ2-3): EPEVTQTPSHQVTQMGQEVILRCVPISNHLYFYWYRQILGQKVEFLVSFYNNEISEKSEIFDDQFSVERPDGSNFTLKIRSTKLEDSAMYFCASRDQRGGTDTQYFGPGTRLTVL.

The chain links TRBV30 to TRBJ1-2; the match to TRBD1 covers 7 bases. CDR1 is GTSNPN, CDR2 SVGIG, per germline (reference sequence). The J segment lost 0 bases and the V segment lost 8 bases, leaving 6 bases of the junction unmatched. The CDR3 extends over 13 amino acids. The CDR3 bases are TGTGCCGTCAGGACAGGTTCTAACTATGGCTACACCTTC. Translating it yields CAVRTGSNYGYTF.

The DNA for the CDR3 is TGCAGCGTTGAAAACTATGGTGGCTACACCTTC. Amino acid sequence: CSVENYGGYTF. The chain combines TRBV29-1 with TRBJ1-2, with D uncertain. Trimming pared 2 bases from V and 7 bases from J, leaving 8 bases between. The CDR3 is made up of 11 amino acids. Germline V gene data show CDR1 as SQVTM and CDR2 as ANQGSEA.